This T cell receptor (beta chain) was found in a study of cytotoxic CD8 clonotypes in ibrutinib-treated CLL. In the study overall: The study included under twelve relapsed/refractory and fewer than 16 treatment-naive patients; roughly 17 had IGHV unmutated disease. Study findings and constraints: While tracking circulating CD8+ T-cell counts, baseline clonality exceeded that of age-matched healthy donors.

V lost 6 bases, J lost 2 bases, and 4 bases stayed unmatched. CDR1 and CDR2 (germline): SQVTM, ANQGSEA. This CDR3 is 14 amino acids long. Using immunoSEQ multiplex PCR, the repertoire was profiled, and TCRdb retains in-frame clones only, with some absent. The sample records 75,000 to 80,000 clones, roughly 85% being singletons. On this clone: Its antigen is as yet unknown.

The receptor was isolated from a human donor with chronic lymphocytic leukemia. V gene TRBV29-1 combines with J gene TRBJ2-5, with TRBD2 matching 12 bases. The sample consisted of PBMCs, taken after 24 months of ibrutinib treatment. For the CDR3, the DNA is TGCAGCGTATCCGGGACTAGCGGGCAAGAGACCCAGTACTTC. Its protein is CSVSGTSGQETQYF.